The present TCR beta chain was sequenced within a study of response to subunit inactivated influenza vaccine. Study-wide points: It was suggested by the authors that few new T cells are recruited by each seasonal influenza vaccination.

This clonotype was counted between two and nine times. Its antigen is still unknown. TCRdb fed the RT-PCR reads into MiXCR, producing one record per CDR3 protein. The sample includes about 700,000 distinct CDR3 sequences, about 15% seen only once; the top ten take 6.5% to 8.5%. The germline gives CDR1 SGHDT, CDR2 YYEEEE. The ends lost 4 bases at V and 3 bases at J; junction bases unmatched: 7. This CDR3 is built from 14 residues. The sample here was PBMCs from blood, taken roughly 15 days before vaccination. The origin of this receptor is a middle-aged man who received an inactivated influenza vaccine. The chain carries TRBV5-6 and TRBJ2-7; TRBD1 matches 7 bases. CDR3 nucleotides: TGTGCCAGCAGCACCTATGGACAGGACTACGAGCAGTACTTC. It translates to CASSTYGQDYEQYF.